The T cell receptor beta chain described here comes from a study of shared clonotypes between healthy human individuals. The CDR3 is 13 amino acids. Between the trimmed V and J ends, which lost 2 bases and 2 bases, there was a span of 6 bases. Germline-derived CDR1 and CDR2 are MGHDK and SYGVNS. Using immunoSEQ multiplex PCR, the repertoire was profiled, and TCRdb retains in-frame clones only, with some absent. The sample gives approximately 470,000 clones, approximately 80% of which show up once; around 11% is in the top ten. What was sequenced was PBMCs. The chain joins TRBV25-1 to TRBJ2-5; no definite D call. The TCR originated in a woman aged 40 to 50 in good health. Some clones in this sample may be carry-over from other donors' samples. In nucleotides, the CDR3 is TGTGCCAGCAGTGAACCCGGACAAGAGACCCAGTACTTC. This codes for CASSEPGQETQYF.